This TCR beta chain was sequenced in a study of spatial heterogeneity in lung cancer. General study results and limits: One measure, the expanded intratumoral alpha and beta TCR count, tracked tumor mutation counts. Ubiquitous expanded TCR counts tracked ubiquitous nonsynonymous mutations; regional expanded TCR counts tracked regional nonsynonymous mutations.

Stated time point: sample taken at primary tumor resection. Sequencing was performed on whole RNA extracted from tumor and nontumor lung tissue, or from frozen PBMC, and the material was left unsorted. Turning to this clonotype: What it recognizes is unknown. Being off target in a library aimed at alpha chains, this beta chain has a size of little meaning.

TCRdb fed the 5' RACE reads into MiXCR, producing one record per CDR3 protein. The sample lists several thousand distinct CDR3 sequences; about 9% were seen once. V was cut by 11 bases and J by 3 bases, with 7 bases left in between. The CDR3 is made up of 11 amino acids. Per germline, CDR1 SEHNR and CDR2 FQNEAQ (reference sequence). The chain combines TRBV7-9 with TRBJ2-2; D is undetermined. This specimen consisted of lung tumor tissue, obtained at surgery. This receptor was taken from a male donor with early-stage non-small cell lung cancer. CDR3 in DNA: TGTGCCTCGAAGGACACCGGGGAGCTGTTTTTT. Protein: CASKDTGELFF.